The 18 T cell receptor beta chains given below trace back to one sample, sequenced in a study of blood T cell repertoires in COVID-19. Measured with immunoSEQ multiplex PCR; TCRdb has only the in-frame clones, and not every one. Seen here are some 200,000 clones, around 87% observed once, and the top ten hold around 2.7%. Sequenced sample: peripheral blood. The receptors were sampled from a middle-aged man with active or convalescent COVID-19.

This chain joins TRBV4-1 and TRBJ2-5, with D maybe TRBD2 (7 bases). From germline, CDR1 is MGHRA and CDR2 YSYEKL. The CDR3 totals 16 residues. Trimming pared 0 bases from V and 4 bases from J, leaving 15 bases between. The CDR3 protein is CASSQESWAGAETQYF. DNA for the CDR3: TGCGCCAGCAGCCAAGAGTCATGGGCGGGGGCAGAGACCCAGTACTTC.

The rearrangement links TRBV7-3 to TRBJ1-1; 9 nucleotides line up with TRBD1. V dropped 2 bases and J dropped 0; count of bases not matched to a gene: 7. CDR1 and CDR2 from the germline V gene are SGHTA and FQGTGA. The CDR3 contains 17 residues. Here the CDR3 DNA reads TGTGCCAGCAGCTTATACGGGACAGGGAATTTGAACACTGAAGCTTTCTTT. Amino acid sequence: CASSLYGTGNLNTEAFF.

The chain employs TRBV27 and TRBJ1-1; D is ambiguous. The V gene lost 7 bases and the J gene lost 3 bases, with 12 bases spanning the gap. The germline V gene encodes CDR1 MNHEY and CDR2 SMNVEV (reference sequence). The CDR3 is 13 residues long. CDR3 region: CASKAGMDTEAFF. The DNA for the CDR3 is TGTGCCAGCAAGGCGGGGATGGACACTGAAGCTTTCTTT.

CDR3: CSVHTLRTEAFF. The CDR3 nucleotides are TGCAGCGTCCACACCCTGCGGACTGAAGCTTTCTTT. The rearrangement joins TRBV29-1 to TRBJ1-1, with D unclear. The CDR3 contains 12 residues. With 6 bases removed from V and 5 bases from J, the gap between germline ends came to 13 bases. CDR1 is SQVTM, CDR2 ANQGSEA, per germline.

The chain recombines TRBV5-1 with TRBJ2-1; 10 bases are shared with TRBD2. Germline-derived CDR1 and CDR2 are SGHRS and YFSETQ. There are 14 residues in the CDR3. After removal of 4 bases from V and 8 bases from J, the junction contained 6 bases not matched to a gene. The CDR3 loop reads CASSNGLAVDEQFF. In DNA form, the CDR3 reads TGCGCCAGCAGCAACGGACTAGCGGTCGATGAGCAGTTCTTC.

This chain connects TRBV29-1 to TRBJ2-5, with D possibly being TRBD1 (5 bases). V was trimmed by 6 bases and J by 5 bases, leaving 19 bases between them. The germline V gene encodes CDR1 SQVTM and CDR2 ANQGSEA. The CDR3 has 14 residues. The CDR3 DNA sequence: TGCAGCGTGAGGCCAGGGCTCCAAGCGGAGACCCAGTACTTC. Translation gives CSVRPGLQAETQYF.

This clone was seen once. The V call is TRBV24-1, the J call TRBJ2-7, with 7 bases that match TRBD2. The germline CDR1 and CDR2 sequences are KGHDR and SFDVKD. With V trimmed by 3 bases and J by 6 bases, 7 bases remained unmatched. The CDR3 extends over 14 amino acids. The DNA for the CDR3 is TGTGCCACCAGTGATCCGCGGACGGGGGGCGAGCAGTACTTC. The encoded protein is CATSDPRTGGEQYF.

V is TRBV19 and J is TRBJ1-3; no firm D call. The V end lost 2 bases, the J end lost 0 bases, and 11 bases lay between the germline ends. Germline V gene sequence: CDR1 LNHDA, CDR2 SQIVND (reference sequence). The CDR3 spans 16 residues. CDR3 sequence reads: CASSIIPGHSGNTIYF. For the CDR3, the DNA is TGTGCCAGTAGTATAATACCAGGCCACTCTGGAAACACCATATATTTT.

The chain is built from TRBV18 and TRBJ2-7; 8 bases map to TRBD1. Germline V gives CDR1 KGHSH, CDR2 LQKENI. The CDR3 runs to 13 residues. The J segment lost 5 bases and the V segment lost 3 bases, leaving 3 bases of the junction unmatched. DNA for the CDR3: TGTGCCAGCTCACCCCCAGGGGGCGACGAGCAGTACTTC. As protein: CASSPPGGDEQYF.

This sequence joins TRBV7-3 and TRBJ2-7, with D maybe TRBD1 (5 bases). The V gene's germline CDR1 is SGHTA and CDR2 FQGTGA. Trimming removed 2 bases at V and 3 bases at J, with 11 bases between. The CDR3 sequence is 14 residues long. The CDR3 DNA sequence: TGTGCCAGCAGCTTATTCCGACAGCACTACGAGCAGTACTTC. Its protein product is CASSLFRQHYEQYF.

The chain joins TRBV11-1 to TRBJ1-2; 8 bases fit TRBD1. Germline assignment: CDR1 SGHAT and CDR2 FQDESV (reference sequence). With V trimmed by 0 bases and J by 6 bases, 9 bases remained unmatched. The CDR3 extends over 16 amino acids. CDR3 DNA: TGTGCCAGCAGCTTAGCCCCGGACAGGGCTCGTCATGGCTACACCTTC. This gives the protein CASSLAPDRARHGYTF.

J is TRBJ1-1 and V is TRBV24-1, with 8 bases identical to TRBD1. The CDR3 extends over 14 amino acids. The V and J ends lost 7 bases and 3 bases, in that order; junction bases with no gene match: 6. CDR1 and CDR2 from the germline V gene are KGHDR and SFDVKD. This CDR3 reads CATSLRGRDTEAFF. CDR3 coding DNA: TGTGCCACCAGCCTCAGGGGGCGGGACACTGAAGCTTTCTTT.

This clone was seen just once. This chain joins TRBV29-1 and TRBJ1-1; a weak D match, TRBD1 (6 bases). There are 12 residues in the CDR3. The V and J ends lost 7 bases and 6 bases respectively, with 15 bases between them. CDR1 and CDR2 (germline): SQVTM, ANQGSEA. CDR3 loop: CSAERQGPEAFF. The CDR3 DNA reads as TGCAGCGCCGAGAGGCAGGGGCCTGAAGCTTTCTTT.

This chain's CDR3 is CASRGVLQGLTDTQYF. In nucleotides, the CDR3 is TGCGCCAGCAGGGGCGTATTACAGGGCCTCACAGATACGCAGTATTTT. The genes are TRBV10-1 and TRBJ2-3; D is perhaps TRBD1 (6 bases). The CDR3 covers 16 residues. V shed 6 bases and J shed 2 bases, with 18 bases lying between them. Germline V gene data show CDR1 as WNHNN and CDR2 as SYGVQD (reference sequence).

The rearrangement joins TRBV5-1 to TRBJ2-1; unclear D gene. Germline V gene lookup returns CDR1 SGHRS and CDR2 YFSETQ. V shed 4 bases and J shed 10 bases, with 15 bases lying between them. CDR3 size: 13 residues. The CDR3 spells CASSPPGFSEQFF. Here the CDR3 DNA reads TGCGCCAGCAGCCCCCCCGGTTTCTCGGAGCAGTTCTTC.

This clone was recorded only once. This chain's CDR3 is CARRSFGGVNDEQYF. The DNA for the CDR3 is TGTGCCAGAAGGTCTTTCGGGGGGGTGAACGACGAGCAGTACTTC. The rearrangement links TRBV5-3 to TRBJ2-7; 8 nucleotides line up with TRBD2. TRBV5-3 is an ORF, and what it does is uncertain. V shed 5 bases and J 5 bases; nucleotides not matched to a gene: 12. This CDR3 contains 15 residues.

The genes are TRBV6-6 and TRBJ1-3; D gene ambiguous. This CDR3 has 12 amino acids. Trimming shortened V by 4 bases and J by 5 bases, and 6 bases separated the two germline ends. Germline V gives CDR1 MNHNY, CDR2 SVGAGI (reference sequence). CDR3 protein: CASSFDRNTIYF. CDR3 in DNA: TGTGCCAGCAGTTTCGACAGAAACACCATATATTTT.

The chain recombines TRBV19 with TRBJ1-2; a possible D gene is TRBD1 (5 bases). This CDR3 has 13 residues. Germline assignment: CDR1 LNHDA and CDR2 SQIVND (reference sequence). Trimming removed 3 bases at V and 6 bases at J, with 11 bases between. CDR3 bases: TGTGCCAGTAGTATCTCGGCAGGGAATGGCTACACCTTC. Translated: CASSISAGNGYTF. The whole variable domain, filled in from reference TRBV19 and TRBJ1-2, reads DGGITQSPKYLFRKEGQNVTLSCEQNLNHDAMYWYRQDPGQGLRLIYYSQIVNDFQKGDIAEGYSVSREKKESFPLTVTSAQKNPTAFYLCASSISAGNGYTFGSGTRLTVV.